These 27 T cell receptor beta chains came from one sample sequenced in a study of CXCR3-negative and CXCR3-positive naive CD8 T cells (dated by TCRdb to about 2019). Broad study findings and their caveats: Compared with CXCR3-negative naive cells, CXCR3-positive naive cells had TRB CDR3s with higher hydrophobicity (lower Kidera factor 4), lower energy, and higher strength and volume indices.

These receptors have no known antigen. Sequencing was carried out with a NextSeq 550. The Human TCR Profiling Kit (MiLaboratory) was used to prepare UMI-labeled 5' RACE TRB cDNA libraries. One entry per CDR3 protein sequence results from the TCRdb reprocessing of the reads, with DNA left out. This sample's records show about 50,000 distinct CDR3 sequences. The ten largest clones take up around 0.6% of the sample. Sequenced sample: naive CXCR3+ CD8+ T cells from blood. Per the publication, the cell subset or site label means: CD45RO-CCR7+CD27+CD95- naive CD8+ T cells expressing CXCR3 (TNR3+). These TCRs come from a human donor in good health. Some clones in this sample may be carry-over from other donors' samples.

The chain links TRBV7-2 to TRBJ2-7; the D gene TCRdb calls, TRBD2, cannot be checked with no DNA. Germline V CDR1 and CDR2: SGHTA, FQGNSA. This CDR3 comprises 14 residues. CDR3 region: CASGTPPLIYEQYF.

CDR3 loop: CASSQGALNYGYTF. V and J are TRBV3-1 and TRBJ1-2; TCRdb selects TRBD1, and the lack of DNA leaves this call unchecked. The germline gives CDR1 LGHDT, CDR2 YNNKEL (reference sequence). CDR3 length: 14 residues.

V and J are TRBV5-6 and TRBJ1-5; with no DNA, the TCRdb D assignment of TRBD1 cannot be verified. CDR3 size: 14 residues. CDR1 is SGHDT, CDR2 YYEEEE, per germline. The CDR3 loop reads CASSPGRGHQPQHF.

The chain uses TRBV12-3 or TRBV12-4 and TRBJ2-7; the D call of TRBD1 rests on TCRdb alone, since no DNA is present to check it. The CDR3 runs 13 residues. The CDR3 sequence: CASNQQGAYEQYF.

This chain uses TRBV9 with TRBJ2-7; TCRdb names TRBD1, which stays unverified in the absence of DNA. This CDR3 comprises 14 residues. Germline CDR1 is SGDLS and CDR2 is YYNGEE. CDR3: CASTPMAAPYEQYF. Full variable domain (remainder filled in from reference TRBV9 and TRBJ2-7): DSGVTQTPKHLITATGQRVTLRCSPRSGDLSVYWYQQSLDQGLQFLIQYYNGEERAKGNILERFSAQQFPDLHSELNLSSLELGDSALYFCASTPMAAPYEQYFGPGTRLTVT.

The genes are TRBV7-9 and TRBJ2-3; lacking DNA, the TRBD2 call made by TCRdb goes unchecked. This CDR3 has 16 amino acids. The germline V gene encodes CDR1 SEHNR and CDR2 FQNEAQ (reference sequence). The CDR3 loop reads CASSFTRDYIADTQYF.

The chain employs TRBV29-1 and TRBJ1-1; as DNA is missing, the TRBD1 call by TCRdb cannot be tested. The germline V gene has CDR1 SQVTM and CDR2 ANQGSEA. CDR3 size: 16 residues. The CDR3 sequence: CSAVRSRQLLNTEAFF.

The J gene is TRBJ2-1, the V gene TRBV12-3 or TRBV12-4. The CDR3 spans 12 residues. The CDR3 sequence: CASSAANNEQFF.

The chain has TRBV11-2 and TRBJ2-2; there is no DNA to check the TCRdb D call of TRBD2. The CDR3 runs to 16 residues. Germline lookup yields CDR1 SGHAT and CDR2 FQNNGV. The CDR3 region is CASSSTGGGFGGELFF.

This chain connects TRBV20-1 to TRBJ2-7; TCRdb's D gene call, TRBD1, goes unchecked for lack of DNA. The CDR3 covers 15 residues. Germline assignment: CDR1 DFQATT and CDR2 SNEGSKA (reference sequence). The CDR3 reads CSAPLFRDRTYEQYF.

The chain links TRBV18 to TRBJ2-6. The CDR3 totals 16 residues. The germline V gene has CDR1 KGHSH and CDR2 LQKENI. CDR3 sequence: CASSPPDASGANVLTF.

V is TRBV7-6 and J is TRBJ2-7; TCRdb gives TRBD1 as the D gene, but with no DNA this cannot be confirmed. The CDR3 runs 14 residues. Germline V gives CDR1 SGHVS, CDR2 FNYEAQ. The CDR3: CASSSGTGTYEQYF.

J is TRBJ1-1 and V is TRBV7-2; the TRBD1 assignment by TCRdb is unverifiable without DNA. CDR1 SGHTA and CDR2 FQGNSA come from the germline V gene. The CDR3 consists of 14 residues. CDR3 in amino acids: CASSLWPGATEAFF.

The chain employs TRBV25-1 and TRBJ1-2. The CDR3 extends over 13 amino acids. Germline CDR1 reads MGHDK; CDR2 reads SYGVNS. CDR3 residues: CASSATENYGYTF.

The V gene is TRBV20-1, the J gene TRBJ2-3. The CDR3 runs to 15 residues. Germline CDR1 reads DFQATT; CDR2 reads SNEGSKA (reference sequence). This CDR3 reads CSARDLAAGPDTQYF.

The chain is built from TRBV14 and TRBJ1-4. The germline V gene encodes CDR1 SGHDN and CDR2 FVKESK. The CDR3 runs 18 residues. CDR3 residues: CASSQDLGQIGTNEKLFF.

The chain recombines TRBV4-1 with TRBJ2-7; no DNA is available, so the TRBD1 call from TCRdb remains unchecked. Germline V gene data show CDR1 as MGHRA and CDR2 as YSYEKL. The CDR3 consists of 17 residues. CDR3 residues: CASSQEPLTGDPYEQYF.

This chain connects TRBV29-1 to TRBJ2-7; the TCRdb D gene call, TRBD1, has no DNA to confirm it. The CDR3 runs 14 residues. The germline CDR1 and CDR2 sequences are SQVTM and ANQGSEA. CDR3 sequence reads: CSVGGGHTSYEQYF.

V usage is TRBV7-9 and J usage is TRBJ2-7. Germline CDR1 SEHNR, CDR2 FQNEAQ (reference sequence). CDR3 length: 13 amino acids. This chain's CDR3 is CASSPSSSYEQYF.

The chain links TRBV3-1 to TRBJ1-3; TCRdb returns TRBD1, unconfirmable since there is no DNA. Germline CDR1 reads LGHDT; CDR2 reads YNNKEL (reference sequence). The CDR3 covers 15 residues. The CDR3 here is CASSPEPQGSNTIYF. The variable domain in full, with the rest retrieved from reference TRBV3-1 and TRBJ1-3, is DTAVSQTPKYLVTQMGNDKSIKCEQNLGHDTMYWYKQDSKKFLKIMFSYNNKELIINETVPNRFSPKSPDKAHLNLHINSLELGDSAVYFCASSPEPQGSNTIYFGEGSWLTVV.

The chain joins TRBV7-6 to TRBJ1-1; TCRdb selects TRBD1, and the lack of DNA leaves this call unchecked. The germline gives CDR1 SGHVS, CDR2 FNYEAQ. The CDR3 loop spans 17 amino acids. The CDR3 sequence: CASSLGWGTNVNTEAFF. Drawing the rest from reference TRBV7-6 and TRBJ1-1, the complete variable domain is GAGVSQSPRYKVTKRGQDVALRCDPISGHVSLYWYRQALGQGPEFLTYFNYEAQQDKSGLPNDRFSAERPEGSISTLTIQRTEQRDSAMYRCASSLGWGTNVNTEAFFGQGTRLTVV.

The chain recombines TRBV9 with TRBJ2-7. CDR3 length: 14 amino acids. Per germline, CDR1 SGDLS and CDR2 YYNGEE. This CDR3 reads CASSVGGRTYEQYF.

The chain uses TRBV29-1 and TRBJ2-3; absent DNA, TCRdb's TRBD2 call cannot be checked. CDR1 and CDR2 from the germline V gene are SQVTM and ANQGSEA. CDR3 length: 15 residues. The CDR3 spells CSVEFPSGVLDTQYF.

V and J are TRBV19 and TRBJ2-7; the D gene TCRdb calls, TRBD1, cannot be checked with no DNA. This CDR3 has 12 amino acids. Germline CDR1 is LNHDA and CDR2 is SQIVND (reference sequence). CDR3 sequence reads: CASSYRVGEQYF.

The V and J genes are TRBV7-9 and TRBJ1-1; the D call from TCRdb, TRBD1, cannot be confirmed without DNA. Germline CDR1 is SEHNR and CDR2 is FQNEAQ (reference sequence). The CDR3 contains 16 residues. CDR3 sequence: CASLRTGLFPNTEAFF.

This chain links TRBV29-1 with TRBJ2-7; TCRdb names TRBD1, which stays unverified in the absence of DNA. This CDR3 spans 13 amino acids. The germline V gene encodes CDR1 SQVTM and CDR2 ANQGSEA. The CDR3 region is CSVETGMHYEQYF.

The rearrangement joins TRBV7-3 to TRBJ2-1. CDR1 and CDR2 from the germline V gene are SGHTA and FQGTGA. The CDR3 is 13 amino acids. CDR3 sequence: CASSLGLRNEQFF.